This T cell receptor (beta chain) came from a study of T cell repertoires in cytomegalovirus infection. The wider study: Public TCR beta signature analysis indicated the presence of both CMV infection and matching HLA type.

This clonotype was found many times. Its antigen is unidentified. Study-wide results and limits: HLA-C-restricted CMV-specific TCR beta clonotypes prevailed in the ex vivo response. Cumulative public TCR beta family frequency identified CMV carriers with the relevant HLA.

TCRdb re-called the reads with MiXCR, one entry per CDR3 protein. Of around 170,000 distinct CDR3 sequences listed, 14% are singletons. CDR3 length: 16 residues. The ends were cut back, 3 bases at V and 0 bases at J, with 11 bases in the middle. This sequence originates from a human donor in good health (CMV status not recorded). Some clones in this sample may be carry-over from other donors' samples. The V gene is TRBV12-3 or TRBV12-4, the J gene TRBJ2-2; possible D gene TRBD1, 6 bases. The material sequenced was PBMCs. In nucleotides, the CDR3 is TGTGCCAGCAGTTTGGCACAGGGCTCGAACACCGGGGAGCTGTTTTTT. It yields the protein CASSLAQGSNTGELFF.